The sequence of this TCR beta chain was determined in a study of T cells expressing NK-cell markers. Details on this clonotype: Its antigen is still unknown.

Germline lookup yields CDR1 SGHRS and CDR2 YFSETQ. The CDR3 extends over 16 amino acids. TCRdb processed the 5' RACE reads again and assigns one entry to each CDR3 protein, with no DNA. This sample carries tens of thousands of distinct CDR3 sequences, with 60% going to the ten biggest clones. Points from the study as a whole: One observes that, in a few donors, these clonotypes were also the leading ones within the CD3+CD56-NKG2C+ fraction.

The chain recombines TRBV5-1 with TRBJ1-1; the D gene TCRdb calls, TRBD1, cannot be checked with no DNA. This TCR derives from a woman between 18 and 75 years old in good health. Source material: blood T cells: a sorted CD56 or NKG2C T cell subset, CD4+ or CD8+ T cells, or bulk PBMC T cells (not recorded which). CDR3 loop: CASSALTAPAVPEAFF.